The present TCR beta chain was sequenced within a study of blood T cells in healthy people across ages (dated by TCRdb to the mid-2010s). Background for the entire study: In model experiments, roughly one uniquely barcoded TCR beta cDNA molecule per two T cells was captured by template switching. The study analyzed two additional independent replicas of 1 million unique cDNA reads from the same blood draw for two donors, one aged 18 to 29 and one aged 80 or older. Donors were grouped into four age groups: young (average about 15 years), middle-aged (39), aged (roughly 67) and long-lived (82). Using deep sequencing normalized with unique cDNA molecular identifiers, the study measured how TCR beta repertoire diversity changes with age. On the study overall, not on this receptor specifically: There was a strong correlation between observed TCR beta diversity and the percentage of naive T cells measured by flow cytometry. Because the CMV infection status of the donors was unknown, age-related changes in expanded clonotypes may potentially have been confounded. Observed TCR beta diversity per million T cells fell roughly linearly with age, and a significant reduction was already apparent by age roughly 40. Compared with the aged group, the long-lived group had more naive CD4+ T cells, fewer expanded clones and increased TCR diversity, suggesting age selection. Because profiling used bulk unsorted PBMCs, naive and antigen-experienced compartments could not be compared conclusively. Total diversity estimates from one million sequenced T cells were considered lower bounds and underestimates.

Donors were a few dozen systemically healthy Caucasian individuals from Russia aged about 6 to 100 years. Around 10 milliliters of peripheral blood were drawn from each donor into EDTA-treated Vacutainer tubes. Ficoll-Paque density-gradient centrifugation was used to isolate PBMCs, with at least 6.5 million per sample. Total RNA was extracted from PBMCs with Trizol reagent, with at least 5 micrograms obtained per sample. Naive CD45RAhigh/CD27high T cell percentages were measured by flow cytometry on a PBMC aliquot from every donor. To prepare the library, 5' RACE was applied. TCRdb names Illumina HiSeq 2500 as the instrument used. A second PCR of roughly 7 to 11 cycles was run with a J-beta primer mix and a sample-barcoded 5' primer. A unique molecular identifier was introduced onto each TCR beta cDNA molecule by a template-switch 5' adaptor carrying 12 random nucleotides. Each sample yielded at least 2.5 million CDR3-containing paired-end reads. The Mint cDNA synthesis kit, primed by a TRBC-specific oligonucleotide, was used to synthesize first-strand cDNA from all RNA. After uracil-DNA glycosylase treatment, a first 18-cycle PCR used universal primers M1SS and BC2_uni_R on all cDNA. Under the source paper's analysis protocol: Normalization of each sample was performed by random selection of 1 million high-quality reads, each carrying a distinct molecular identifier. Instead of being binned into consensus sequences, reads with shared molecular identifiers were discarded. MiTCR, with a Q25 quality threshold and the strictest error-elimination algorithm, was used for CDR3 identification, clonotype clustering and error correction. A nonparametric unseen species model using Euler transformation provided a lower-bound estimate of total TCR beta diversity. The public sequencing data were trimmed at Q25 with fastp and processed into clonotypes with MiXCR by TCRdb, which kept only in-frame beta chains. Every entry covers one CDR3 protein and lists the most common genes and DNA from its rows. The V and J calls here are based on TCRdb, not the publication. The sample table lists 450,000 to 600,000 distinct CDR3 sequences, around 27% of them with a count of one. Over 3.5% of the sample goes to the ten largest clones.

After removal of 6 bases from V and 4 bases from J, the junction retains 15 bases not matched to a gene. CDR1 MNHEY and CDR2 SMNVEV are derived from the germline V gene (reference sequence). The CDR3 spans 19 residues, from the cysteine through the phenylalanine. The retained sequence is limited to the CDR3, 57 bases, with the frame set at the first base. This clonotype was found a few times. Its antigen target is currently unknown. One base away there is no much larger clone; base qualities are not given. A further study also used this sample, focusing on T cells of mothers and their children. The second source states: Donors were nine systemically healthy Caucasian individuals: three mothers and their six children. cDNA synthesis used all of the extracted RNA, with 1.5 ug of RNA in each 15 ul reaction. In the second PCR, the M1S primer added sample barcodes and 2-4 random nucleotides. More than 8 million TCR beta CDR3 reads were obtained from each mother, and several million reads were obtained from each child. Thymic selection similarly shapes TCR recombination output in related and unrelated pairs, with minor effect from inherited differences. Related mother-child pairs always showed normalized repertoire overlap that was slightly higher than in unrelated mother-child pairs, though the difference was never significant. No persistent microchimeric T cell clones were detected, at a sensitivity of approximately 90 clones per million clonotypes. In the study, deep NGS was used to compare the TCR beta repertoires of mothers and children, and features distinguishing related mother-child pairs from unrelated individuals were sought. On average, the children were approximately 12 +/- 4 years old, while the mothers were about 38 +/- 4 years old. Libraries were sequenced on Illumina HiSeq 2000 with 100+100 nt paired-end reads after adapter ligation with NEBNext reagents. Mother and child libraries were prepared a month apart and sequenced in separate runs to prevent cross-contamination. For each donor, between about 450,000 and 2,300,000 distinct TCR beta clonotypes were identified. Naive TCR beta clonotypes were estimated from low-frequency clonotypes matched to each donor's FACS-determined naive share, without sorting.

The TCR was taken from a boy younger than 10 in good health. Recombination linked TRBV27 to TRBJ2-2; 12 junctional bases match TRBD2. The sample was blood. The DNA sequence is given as TGTGCCAGCAGCCCACTTGTCCTAGCGGGAGGGCCGGGCACCGGGGAGCTGTTTTTT. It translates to CASSPLVLAGGPGTGELFF.